This TCR beta chain is drawn from a study of shared clonotypes between healthy human individuals (dated by TCRdb to 2018 to 2021). For the study in its entirety: The cohort included a few men and a couple of women between 18 and 49 years of age. For each donor, CD4 naive and CD4 memory were each given three plates, CD8 naive was given two plates, and CD8 memory was given one plate. Blood TCR repertoires of about 5 healthy adults were deeply sequenced to estimate repertoire size and the extent of clonotype sharing between individuals. To increase sequencing depth and limit assay-specific biases, TCR repertoire library preparation and sequencing were carried out by different laboratories using diverse techniques. Per donor, leukapheresis produced somewhere between about 0.94 and 8.9 billion PBMCs.

Based on the germline V gene, the CDR1 and CDR2 sequences are SQVTM and ANQGSEA. The CDR3 starts with the cysteine, ends with the phenylalanine, and has 12 residues. Only CDR3 DNA is held: 36 bases, read in frame from base 1. Donors were healthy HIV-negative adults with no recently reported acute infections or vaccinations. Only Caucasian adults living in Nashville, Tennessee, USA were represented among the donors. CD4+ T cells were enriched by magnetic negative selection, after which naive cells were positively selected on CD45RA and the negative fraction was taken as the memory subset. Blood was obtained by leukapheresis, after which PBMCs were separated by Ficoll-Histopaque density gradient centrifugation and cryopreserved in liquid nitrogen vapor phase. Analytical flow cytometry was used to check the purity and quantity of each magnetically sorted T cell population. Genomic DNA was isolated from every sorted fraction and measured by UV absorbance on a Nanodrop 2000c.

TCR CDR3 regions were amplified from genomic DNA by multiplex PCR using the deep immunoSEQ assay. Genomic DNA extracted from each cell subset was distributed evenly over all wells of several immunoSEQ 96-well plates, and each plate served as one replicate. For sorted subsets, roughly 0.2 ug genomic DNA, equal to some 30,000 T cell genomes, was loaded into each replicate PCR. The purified libraries were quantified using a Qubit 3.0 fluorometer, sized with a Bioanalyzer 2100, and then quantified again using the KAPA Library Quantification kit. Every immunoSEQ 96-well plate was sequenced on a dedicated single-read 150-cycle Illumina NextSeq 550 flow cell. Per the authors' processing: Because the immunoSEQ output included only junctional sequences and no quality scores, the filtering could not be the same as the filtering used for full-length reads. Sequences were annotated with PyIR, a Python wrapper for IgBLAST v1.9, and V/J genes and CDR3 were assigned using IMGT germline references. Reads were filtered out if the reads had weak V/J assignments (E-value above 1e-6), no CDR3, stop codons, out-of-frame junctions, or ambiguous translated residues. V3J clonotypes were defined as sequences sharing the same inferred V gene, J gene, and CDR3 amino acid sequence. Percentage overlap between repertoires was computed as shared unique clonotypes divided by the size of the smaller repertoire. Three approaches were used to assess repertoire richness: RTK rarefaction, the Chao1 estimator, and Recon v2.1 estimates of unobserved clonotypes. Generation probabilities for all TCRbeta clonotypes obtained by the gDNA method from several donors were computed using OLGA. This immuneACCESS table, as held by TCRdb, lists in-frame sequences with V and J called but not all clones. Of the missing ones, under half trace to an unresolved V gene in checked studies; the others have no known cause. V and J calls and clone size are given by that table; D and trimming were obtained from the DNA. This sample lists about 600,000 clones; more than 95% were detected once. Clones ranked in the top ten supply roughly 0.055% of the sample.

As for this clone: The antigen it recognizes is unknown. No much larger clone exists at a distance of one base, and base qualities are not known.

On the study overall, not on this receptor specifically: Larger estimated clonotype richness was generally found for naive subsets than for memory subsets. Across four donors, 4.5% to 6.5% of naive CD4, approximately 3.5% of naive CD8, around 2.5% of memory CD4, and approximately 0.4% of memory CD8 clonotypes were shared. Because the study included a small number of donors, the genetic and exposure-history diversity represented was limited. Compared with non-shared clonotypes, the clonotypes found in all four sorted-subset donors had higher generation probabilities. Pairwise subsampling indicated that sequencing depth was expected to affect the degree of clonotype sharing among donors. Rarefaction of sorted-subset datasets indicated incomplete sequencing despite the large sequencing depth. Sampling was restricted to blood, and TCR repertoires in tissue are likely to differ from TCR repertoires in blood.

Input material: naive CD4+ T cells sorted from blood. The label giving this sample's cell subset or site can be read as: CD45RA+ positively selected. The sequence was collected from a woman aged 30 to 39 in good health. The chain employs TRBV29-1 and TRBJ2-5, with the D segment identity uncertain. The DNA end favors TRBJ2-7, so the J call may be wrong. The nucleotides read TGCAGCGTTATCCAGGCCTCCTACGAGCAGTACTTC. Protein translation: CSVIQASYEQYF.